Below are 25 T cell receptor beta chains sequenced from a single sample in a study of PD-L1 blockade in urothelial cancer. The time point is: pretreatment peripheral blood. Here immunoSEQ multiplex PCR was the method, and the copy in TCRdb shows in-frame clones only, minus some. The sample gives tens of thousands of clones, roughly 76% of which show up once; 4.5% to 6% is in the top ten. This specimen consisted of PBMCs, obtained around atezolizumab (anti-PD-L1) treatment. Receptors were obtained from a man between 70 and 80 years old with urothelial cancer.

This chain links TRBV6-1 with TRBJ2-1; 10 positions agree with TRBD2. Germline V lookup: CDR1 MNHNS, CDR2 SASEGT. This CDR3 comprises 16 residues. Trimming took 2 bases from V and 7 from J; bases not matched to a gene: 8. The CDR3 DNA sequence: TGTGCCAGCAGTGAAAGCGCTAGCGGGAGTCTGAATGAGCAGTTCTTC. Amino acid sequence: CASSESASGSLNEQFF.

The chain couples TRBV6-5 to TRBJ1-3; TRBD1 agrees at 7 bases. Germline V gene lookup returns CDR1 MNHEY and CDR2 SVGAGI. J lost 1 base, V lost 8 bases, and 2 bases had no gene match. The CDR3 spans 13 residues. CDR3 nucleotides: TGTGCCAGCGGCAGGGGGTCTGGAAACACCATATATTTT. Translating it yields CASGRGSGNTIYF.

This clone was seen more than once but under ten times. The rearrangement links TRBV18 to TRBJ1-1; D call uncertain. The length of the CDR3 is 13 residues. Germline V lookup: CDR1 KGHSH, CDR2 LQKENI. V dropped 0 bases and J dropped 1 base, with 3 bases sitting between them. The CDR3 sequence: CASSPPANTEAFF. CDR3 coding DNA: TGTGCCAGCTCACCACCGGCGAACACTGAAGCTTTCTTT.

The rearrangement joins TRBV14 to TRBJ2-1, with 7 nucleotides matching TRBD2. The V segment lost 4 bases and the J segment 6 bases; nucleotides outside the gene matches: 6. Germline loops: CDR1 SGHDN, CDR2 FVKESK. This CDR3 has 14 amino acids. CDR3 sequence: CASSRGGRGNEQFF. CDR3 sequence (DNA): TGTGCCAGCAGCCGCGGGGGTAGGGGCAATGAGCAGTTCTTC.

The chain recombines TRBV6-5 with TRBJ2-7; tentative D call: TRBD2 (5 bases). V dropped 6 bases and J dropped 5 bases, with 17 bases sitting between them. CDR1 MNHEY and CDR2 SVGAGI come from the germline V gene. The CDR3 contains 14 residues. This chain's CDR3 is CASREIGMYDEQYF. The CDR3 nucleotides are TGTGCCAGCAGGGAGATCGGGATGTACGACGAGCAGTACTTC.

The genes are TRBV23-1 and TRBJ1-1; D gene unclear. TRBV23-1 is recorded as an ORF, its role being uncertain. Trimming removed 3 bases at V and 0 bases at J, with 8 bases between. This CDR3 has 14 amino acids. CDR3 nucleotide sequence: TGCGCCAGCAGTCATCCCGGGATGAACACTGAAGCTTTCTTT. Translated, it gives CASSHPGMNTEAFF.

The gene calls are TRBV6-5 and TRBJ1-4, with TRBD1 as a possible D gene (5 bases). V was clipped by 2 bases and J by 8 bases, with 12 bases between them. The CDR3 length is 14 residues. Germline-derived CDR1 and CDR2 are MNHEY and SVGAGI. The CDR3 is CASSYRQGREKLFF. The CDR3 DNA sequence: TGTGCCAGCAGTTACCGTCAGGGTCGGGAAAAACTGTTTTTT.

The chain carries TRBV11-3 and TRBJ1-4; TRBD1 aligns across 8 bases. V shed 5 bases, J shed 1 base, and the junction held 3 bases outside the gene matches. Germline-derived CDR1 and CDR2 are SGHNT and YENEEA. The length of the CDR3 is 15 residues. The CDR3 DNA follows: TGTGCCAGCAGCCACGGACAGGGAACTAATGAAAAACTGTTTTTT. This translates into CASSHGQGTNEKLFF.

This sequence joins TRBV10-3 and TRBJ1-4; 9 bases match TRBD1. The CDR3 contains 16 residues. Germline CDR1 ENHRY, CDR2 SYGVKD. The V segment lost 3 bases and the J segment 8 bases; nucleotides outside the gene matches: 10. The CDR3 DNA follows: TGTGCCATCAGTGACTCTAGGACAGGGGTTGGAGAAAAACTGTTTTTT. It specifies CAISDSRTGVGEKLFF.

The V and J genes are TRBV2 and TRBJ2-7; tentatively, D is TRBD2 (5 bases). Germline lookup yields CDR1 SNHLY and CDR2 FYNNEI. V was cut by 5 bases and J by 7 bases, with 24 bases left in between. The CDR3 has 16 amino acids. The CDR3 DNA follows: TGTGCCAGCAGTTTAGGAAGGGCTGGGGAGCTAGGGGAGCAGTACTTC. Encoded protein: CASSLGRAGELGEQYF.

The genes are TRBV12-5 and TRBJ1-6; no clear D gene. Germline CDR1 reads LGHNT; CDR2 reads FRNRAP. The V end was cut by 1 base, the J end by 6 bases, with 7 bases between. The CDR3 runs 14 residues. The CDR3: CASGLDSLNSPLHF. The CDR3 bases are TGTGCTAGTGGTTTGGACAGTCTTAATTCACCCCTCCACTTT.

The V call is TRBV6-6, the J call TRBJ2-7; TRBD2 might be the D (5 bases). V gave up 6 bases and J gave up 4 bases, with 10 bases separating them. CDR1 is MNHNY, CDR2 SVGAGI, per germline (reference sequence). The CDR3 sequence is 12 residues long. The CDR3 region is CASSDGEYEQYF. Written as DNA, the CDR3 is TGTGCCAGCAGCGACGGGGAGTACGAGCAGTACTTC.

The CDR3 region is CASVGYEQYF. In nucleotides, the CDR3 is TGTGCCAGTGTCGGCTACGAGCAGTACTTC. V is TRBV2 and J is TRBJ2-7; no definite D call. V lost 9 bases and J 3 bases, leaving 6 bases between the germline ends. The germline V gene encodes CDR1 SNHLY and CDR2 FYNNEI. The CDR3 consists of 10 residues.

V gene TRBV19 combines with J gene TRBJ1-2; TRBD1 agrees at 8 bases. The junction had 7 bases not matched to a gene; V was cut back by 4 bases and J by 6 bases. CDR1 LNHDA and CDR2 SQIVND come from the germline V gene (reference sequence). The CDR3 spans 14 residues. CDR3 DNA: TGTGCCAGTAGTACCCGGGACAGGACAGATGGCTACACCTTC. Translated: CASSTRDRTDGYTF.

The CDR3 spells CASSNLAGGPDTQYF. For the CDR3, the DNA is TGCGCCAGCAGCAACCTAGCGGGAGGGCCAGATACGCAGTATTTT. The chain recombines TRBV5-1 with TRBJ2-3; 12 bases fit TRBD2. J lost 4 bases, V lost 4 bases, and 4 bases had no gene match. The CDR3 extends over 15 amino acids. The germline gives CDR1 SGHRS, CDR2 YFSETQ.

This chain connects TRBV10-3 to TRBJ1-6; TRBD1 agrees at 8 bases. Trimming cost V 1 base and J 7 bases; bases outside gene matches: 3. The CDR3 length is 15 residues. In germline, CDR1 is ENHRY, CDR2 SYGVKD. The CDR3 here is CAISEFDRGNSPLHF. For the CDR3, the DNA is TGTGCCATCAGTGAGTTCGACAGGGGAAATTCACCCCTCCACTTT.

This clone was observed a single time. This chain joins TRBV2 and TRBJ2-7; 7 bases agree with TRBD2. The germline CDR1 and CDR2 sequences are SNHLY and FYNNEI. V dropped 5 bases and J dropped 4; count of bases not matched to a gene: 5. The CDR3 totals 13 residues. Here the CDR3 reads CASSRGEWYEQYF. CDR3 sequence (DNA): TGTGCCAGCAGTCGGGGGGAGTGGTACGAGCAGTACTTC.

This chain links TRBV10-3 with TRBJ2-7; 7 bases are shared with TRBD1. Looked up from germline, CDR1 is ENHRY and CDR2 is SYGVKD. Trimming at V came to 6 bases and at J to 2 bases, leaving 7 bases not matched to a gene. The CDR3 is 14 amino acids. The CDR3 loop is CAISLGDSTYEQYF. The DNA of the CDR3 is TGTGCCATCAGCCTCGGGGACAGCACCTACGAGCAGTACTTC.

The J gene is TRBJ2-7, the V gene TRBV9; a weak D match, TRBD2 (6 bases). Germline CDR1 is SGDLS and CDR2 is YYNGEE. V lost 2 bases and J 0 bases, leaving 6 bases between the germline ends. The CDR3 consists of 13 residues. DNA of the CDR3: TGTGCCAGCAGCGTCGGGAGCTCCTACGAGCAGTACTTC. Amino acids: CASSVGSSYEQYF.

The chain links TRBV11-3 to TRBJ2-2; tentative D call: TRBD1 (7 bases). Trimming cost V 11 bases and J 6 bases, with 16 bases left between them. The CDR3 extends over 13 amino acids. The germline CDR1 and CDR2 sequences are SGHNT and YENEEA. CDR3 loop: CAFSRGAAGELFF. As DNA, the CDR3 is TGTGCCTTTTCCAGGGGGGCGGCCGGGGAGCTGTTTTTT.

The V call is TRBV6-6, the J call TRBJ2-3, with a tentative D call TRBD1 (8 bases). The CDR3 is 16 residues long. Germline V gives CDR1 MNHNY, CDR2 SVGAGI (reference sequence). The ends were cut back, 6 bases at V and 4 bases at J, with 20 bases in the middle. The CDR3 loop reads CASRGYRGGEADTQYF. The CDR3 bases are TGTGCCAGCAGGGGATACAGGGGGGGAGAAGCAGATACGCAGTATTTT.

The chain carries TRBV18 and TRBJ1-1; 11 nucleotides align to TRBD1. Looked up from germline, CDR1 is KGHSH and CDR2 is LQKENI. The CDR3 is made up of 16 amino acids. Unmatched junction bases numbered 13, after V lost 2 bases and J lost 11 bases. CDR3: CASSPSAGQGAGVAFF. CDR3 DNA: TGTGCCAGCTCACCATCTGCCGGACAGGGGGCGGGTGTCGCTTTCTTT.

The V gene is TRBV2, the J gene TRBJ1-4; 9 bases line up with TRBD1. The length of the CDR3 is 16 residues. Germline V gene sequence: CDR1 SNHLY, CDR2 FYNNEI. The ends lost 6 bases at V and 8 bases at J; junction bases unmatched: 13. In nucleotides, the CDR3 is TGTGCCAGCAGCGGGGACAGGGTGGATATTCAGGAAAAACTGTTTTTT. Its translation: CASSGDRVDIQEKLFF.

The chain uses TRBV18 and TRBJ2-2, with 8 bases aligning to TRBD1. The CDR3 has 15 residues. J gave up 4 bases and V 3 bases, and 4 bases lay outside the gene matches. The germline V gene has CDR1 KGHSH and CDR2 LQKENI. CDR3 DNA sequence: TGTGCCAGCTCACCGGACAGGGTGGCCACCGGGGAGCTGTTTTTT. This encodes CASSPDRVATGELFF.

This clone is a singleton in its sample. The chain uses TRBV2 and TRBJ2-7, with D possibly TRBD2 on 7 matching bases. Trimming shortened V by 7 bases and J by 6 bases, and 13 bases separated the two germline ends. Germline-derived CDR1 and CDR2 are SNHLY and FYNNEI. This CDR3 is built from 12 residues. The chain's CDR3 is CASNTGRGEQYF. The CDR3 nucleotides are TGTGCCAGCAATACAGGGAGGGGCGAGCAGTACTTC. The full variable domain, its missing parts supplied by reference TRBV2 and TRBJ2-7, is EPEVTQTPSHQVTQMGQEVILRCVPISNHLYFYWYRQILGQKVEFLVSFYNNEISEKSEIFDDQFSVERPDGSNFTLKIRSTKLEDSAMYFCASNTGRGEQYFGPGTRLTVT.